This T cell receptor beta chain was captured in a study of naive and memory T cell subsets (dated by TCRdb to the late 2010s). Study-level background: The study applied an open-source, UMI-based TCR alpha and beta sequencing pipeline to sorted naive and memory peripheral blood T cell subsets. IgG serology results and the functional CMV T cell responses were in complete agreement. RNA was DNase-treated and reverse transcribed with TCR constant-region primers, mostly using SuperScript III. The study at large found these results: RNA-based TCR counts may be affected by expression changes linked to T cell activation and differentiation. In both CD4 and CD8 cells, going from naive through CM, EM and EMRA, the Gini index went up while Shannon and inverse Simpson diversity went down. TCR abundance followed a power law with an exponent that was different for naive and memory subsets but consistent across the three individuals. Clonotypes were defined as single alpha or beta chain sequences, not paired alpha/beta receptors. After error correction, only a single occurrence was seen for over 85% of naive TCR sequences, so much steeper abundance distributions were produced than in memory subsets. A few larger clonotypes were present in naive repertoires, particularly the CD8 repertoires, and these clonotypes were possibly memory cells re-expressing CD45RA. The repertoire findings for the naive and memory subsets could not be validated against a ground truth because none was available.

The protocol used for the library was UMI-ligation and nested PCR. To cover both TRBC1 and TRBC2, the beta constant-region primer consisted of an equimolar mix of two oligonucleotides. A single-stranded oligonucleotide containing the SP2 primer and a 12-nucleotide UMI was joined to the 3' end of the cDNA by T4 RNA ligase 1. Four rounds of PCR were used to amplify ligated cDNA, with nested alpha and beta constant-region primers being used together with the SP2 primer. The ligation reaction was kept at 16 degrees C for roughly 19-24 hours. PCR2 was usually performed as a SYBR Green qPCR and halted at a preset threshold so that over-amplification would not occur. Agencourt AMPure XP magnetic beads were used for all purifications after the first. Libraries were quantified by Qubit and checked on a TapeStation, where a main peak was expected near 650 bp. Pooled libraries were sequenced on an Illumina MiSeq using v2 2x251 paired-end kits, and typically roughly 0.85-2.1 million reads were obtained per sample. Each sample was pooled at about 4.2 nM, and about 4.5-7.5% PhiX was included to help cluster recognition. From the authors' description of their analysis: Decombinator assigned V and J genes to Demultiplexor-processed FASTQ reads by tag matching, allowing a single base-pair mismatch. Collapsinator used UMIs to correct both sequencing errors and frequency errors arising from PCR heterogeneity. CDR3Translator translated TCRs and extracted CDR3s from the conserved cysteine to the FGXG phenylalanine, flagging non-productive sequences. Gini, Shannon entropy and inverse Simpson indices were computed after subsampling the repertoires to the same number of UMI-defined TCRs. Power-law fits to clonotype abundance distributions were performed by maximum likelihood within the linear range. When run on a single naive CD8 sample, MIGEC and the pipeline yielded similar UMI counts, similar unique TCR numbers and similar clonal distributions. One analysis removed from the naive repertoire any naive TCRs that were also present in any memory subset from the same donor. A set of several thousand CMV-associated CDR3 sequences, compiled from VDJdb and a published dataset, was used to search the repertoires. TCRdb's own reprocessing of the public reads used fastp at Q25 and MiXCR and kept productive beta chains. Duplicate CDR3 protein sequences are folded into a single record with the most common DNA and genes. TCRdb, not the original authors, processed these V and J calls. A total of 130,000 to 150,000 distinct CDR3 sequences appear in this sample, about 17% of them only once. Approximately 0.13% of the sample is taken by the ten largest.

Comment on this clonotype: Its target antigen remains unknown. Per-base qualities were not stored, and no clone one base away is much larger.

From the second PCR step onward, the TCR alpha chain libraries and the TCR beta chain libraries were amplified separately. CMV status of each donor was established by measuring IFNgamma production from CD4+ T cells after fresh PBMCs were stimulated overnight with CMV viral lysate. CD4 T cells were positively selected using Miltenyi beads, after which CD8 T cells were positively selected from the CD4-negative fraction. Cells were stained for CD3, CD4, CD8, CD45RA, CD27 and a live/dead dye and were sorted on a BD Aria II into four subsets based on CD45RA and CD27. A few healthy volunteers provided blood, and each donor's sample was split into CD4 and CD8 T cells and then further divided into four differentiation subsets. Around 130 ml of peripheral blood was collected from each donor, and PBMC were isolated from the blood using Ficoll-Paque PLUS density-gradient centrifugation. After sorting, cells were lysed in RLT buffer, RNA was extracted using a Qiagen RNeasy kit, and the extracted RNA was stored at -80 degrees C.

Sequenced: naive CD4+ T cells from blood. Reading the label with the study, this specimen's cell subset or site is: naive T cells, CD45RA high CD27+. The origin of this receptor is a human donor in good health.

Here the CDR3 is given as CSATPRGMEYQETQYF. The DNA sequence reads TGCAGTGCTACACCCAGGGGAATGGAGTACCAAGAGACCCAGTACTTC. This receptor chain uses TRBV20-1 and TRBJ2-5, with a weak D call of TRBD1 (6 bases match). V lost 4 bases and J lost 0 bases; the stretch between them is 18 bases long. Taken from the germline V gene (reference sequence), the CDR1 and CDR2 loops are DFQATT and SNEGSKA. The CDR3 runs 16 amino acids, cysteine and phenylalanine included. Only CDR3 DNA remains: 48 bases, in frame from the first base.